This TCR beta chain appears in the sequencing data of a study of T cell clonality in common variable immunodeficiency. Study observations and caveats: Common variable immunodeficiency TCR beta sequences reportedly had fewer deletions and N-nucleotide insertions. Authors noted CVID clonality's cause needs subpopulation repertoire sequencing. Links between repertoire features and CVID complications were heterogeneity-limited.

Produced via immunoSEQ multiplex PCR; TCRdb's table is partial and in-frame only. The sample includes around 42,000 clones, none of them occurring once. This clone was observed many times. What it binds is unknown. The read ends 3 residues shy of where the CDR3 ends; the end is completed using the germline J gene. V shed 0 bases and J shed 4 bases, with 4 bases lying between them. The CDR3 covers 12 residues. The germline V gene has CDR1 MGHRA and CDR2 YSYEKL. The receptor was derived from a person aged 18-70 years in good health. This rearrangement joins TRBV4-1 to TRBJ2-7; D unresolved. Specimen: peripheral blood mononuclear cells. The CDR3 sequence is CASSQDPYEQYF. CDR3 DNA (partial): TGCGCCAGCAGCCAAGATCCATACGAG.